This section outlines one T cell receptor (beta chain) sequence together with its context. What it recognizes is unknown. The PCR employed 60 Vbeta primers together with 13 Jbeta primers. The protocol was immunoSEQ multiplex PCR, while the TCRdb copy is restricted to in-frame clones and leaves out a portion. The sample has around 130,000 clones; around 66% are singletons. The data were obtained in a study of cytomegalovirus exposure and HLA in healthy donors. Study overall: Researchers previously reported finding roughly 120 million unique TCR beta sequences from approximately 200 million T cells.

Study-wide points: Later analysis suggested most CMV-associated TCR beta chains were HLA-restricted. In an earlier analysis, in 540 or so donors, most V segments appeared productive either ~87% or ~30% of the time. The study designated fewer than 200 TCR beta chains cytomegalovirus-associated.

Sequencing was carried out using PBMCs. This sequence was found in a woman in her 40s in good health and CMV-seropositive.

The CDR3 reads CASSLGTGEKLFF. CDR3 in DNA: TGTGCCAGCAGCTTGGGGACAGGGGAAAAACTGTTTTTT. The J gene is TRBJ1-4, the V gene TRBV5-4; 8 bases are shared with TRBD1. V shed 0 bases, J shed 8 bases, and the junction held 0 bases outside the gene matches. CDR1 is SGHNT and CDR2 is YYREEE in the germline V gene (reference sequence). The CDR3 extends over 13 amino acids.